The present T cell receptor (beta chain) was sequenced within a study of Tregs in tolerant kidney transplant recipients. Findings and limits, study-wide: Tolerant patients' donor-specific Tregs expanded beyond overall Tregs, suggesting antigen-driven growth.

Comment on this clone: Its antigen is as yet unknown.

Germline CDR1 reads SQVTM; CDR2 reads ANQGSEA. J lost 4 bases, V lost 3 bases, and 5 bases had no gene match. The CDR3 has 14 residues. Method: immunoSEQ multiplex PCR; TCRdb's copy keeps in-frame clones and lacks some. The data hold 100,000 to 130,000 clones, with nearly 90% observed a single time. The receptor was isolated from a human donor who received a combined kidney and bone marrow transplant. The gene calls are TRBV29-1 and TRBJ2-2; 7 nucleotides align to TRBD2. Here the sequenced sample was CD4+ T cells from blood, taken before the transplant. CDR3 protein: CSVEPWGGTGELFF. CDR3 nucleotide sequence: TGCAGCGTTGAGCCATGGGGGGGCACCGGGGAGCTGTTTTTT.